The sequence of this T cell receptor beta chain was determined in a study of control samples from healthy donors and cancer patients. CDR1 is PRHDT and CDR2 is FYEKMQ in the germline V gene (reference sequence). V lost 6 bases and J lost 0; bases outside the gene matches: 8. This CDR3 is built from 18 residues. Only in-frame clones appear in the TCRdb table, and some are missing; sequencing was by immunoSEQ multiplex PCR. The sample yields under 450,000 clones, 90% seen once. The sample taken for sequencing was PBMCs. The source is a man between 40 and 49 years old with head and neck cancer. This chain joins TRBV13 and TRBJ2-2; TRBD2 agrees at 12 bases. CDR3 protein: CASSPTTSGGSNTGELFF. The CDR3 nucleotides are TGTGCCAGCAGTCCTACGACTAGCGGGGGTTCGAACACCGGGGAGCTGTTTTTT.